These 26 T cell receptor beta chains were sequenced from one sample in a study of cytotoxic CD8 clonotypes in ibrutinib-treated CLL. The data were produced by immunoSEQ multiplex PCR, yet TCRdb's version contains in-frame clones alone and is incomplete. The data show around 160,000 clones, about four fifths seen once. Sequencing used PBMCs, obtained after 12 months of ibrutinib treatment. The receptors derive from a human donor with chronic lymphocytic leukemia.

The chain joins TRBV12-5 to TRBJ1-6; D not certain. V lost 5 bases, J lost 13 bases, and 12 bases lay in between. The CDR3 covers 12 residues. Germline V gene lookup returns CDR1 LGHNT and CDR2 FRNRAP. CDR3 coding DNA: TGTGCTAGTGGTGTAAACAGTCGGCCCCTCCACTTT. This sequence encodes CASGVNSRPLHF.

The chain combines TRBV7-9 with TRBJ2-5, with D hard to call. The CDR3 covers 11 residues. The germline CDR1 and CDR2 sequences are SEHNR and FQNEAQ (reference sequence). Trimming pared 10 bases from V and 1 base from J, leaving 7 bases between. The CDR3 DNA sequence: TGTGCCACCACCCTCCAAGAGACCCAGTACTTC. It codes for CATTLQETQYF. The whole variable domain, remainder taken from reference TRBV7-9 and TRBJ2-5, is DTGVSQNPRHKITKRGQNVTFRCDPISEHNRLYWYRQTLGQGPEFLTYFQNEAQLEKSRLLSDRFSAERPKGSFSTLEIQRTEQGDSAMYLCATTLQETQYFGPGTRLLVL.

V gene TRBV11-2 combines with J gene TRBJ1-1, with a possible D match to TRBD1 (5 bases). This CDR3 has 15 residues. CDR1 is SGHAT and CDR2 is FQNNGV in the germline V gene. V lost 1 base and J lost 2, with 11 bases in between. CDR3 bases: TGTGCCAGCAGCTTAGTGGGGGATCTAAACACTGAAGCTTTCTTT. Its translation is CASSLVGDLNTEAFF.

CDR3 sequence: CASSSPGVSLEQYF. The CDR3 nucleotides are TGTGCCAGCAGTTCCCCGGGGGTCTCCTTGGAGCAGTACTTC. The gene calls are TRBV6-8 and TRBJ2-7; tentative D call: TRBD2 (6 bases). Germline CDR1 MNHGY, CDR2 SAAAGT. The CDR3 sequence is 14 residues long. Trimming shortened V by 4 bases and J by 7 bases, and 17 bases separated the two germline ends.

V and J are TRBV4-1 and TRBJ2-3; D gene unclear. Germline-derived CDR1 and CDR2 are MGHRA and YSYEKL. The CDR3 totals 16 residues. V was clipped by 0 bases and J by 2 bases, with 12 bases between them. CDR3 sequence: CASSQDRATLTDTQYF. CDR3 coding DNA: TGCGCCAGCAGCCAAGACAGAGCGACACTCACAGATACGCAGTATTTT.

A single count supports this clone. The rearrangement uses TRBV28 and TRBJ2-2; 7 positions match TRBD1. Looked up from germline, CDR1 is MDHEN and CDR2 is SYDVKM. The trim removed 8 bases at V and 3 bases at J, leaving 9 bases unmatched. The CDR3 loop spans 15 amino acids. The CDR3 here is CASEQNRGYTGELFF. CDR3 nucleotide sequence: TGTGCCAGCGAACAGAACAGGGGATACACCGGGGAGCTGTTTTTT.

Regarding this clone: The sample carries other DNA sequences with the same CDR3. The genes are TRBV27 and TRBJ2-7; D ambiguous. Trimming pared 8 bases from V and 0 bases from J, leaving 11 bases between. The V gene's germline CDR1 is MNHEY and CDR2 SMNVEV (reference sequence). CDR3 length: 13 residues. CDR3 in DNA: TGTGCCAGCTCCCTTGGCCCCTCCTACGAGCAGTACTTC. This gives the protein CASSLGPSYEQYF.

The J gene is TRBJ2-3, the V gene TRBV5-1, with 8 positions matching TRBD2. The ends lost 2 bases at V and 0 bases at J; junction bases unmatched: 2. Germline V gives CDR1 SGHRS, CDR2 YFSETQ. CDR3 length equals 15 residues. The CDR3 protein is CASSFSGASTDTQYF. CDR3 sequence (DNA): TGCGCCAGCAGCTTTAGCGGGGCGAGCACAGATACGCAGTATTTT.

The chain recombines TRBV6-6 with TRBJ2-7; 7 positions match TRBD1. The CDR3 is 13 residues long. V lost 7 bases, J lost 4 bases, and 7 bases stayed unmatched. From germline, CDR1 is MNHNY and CDR2 SVGAGI (reference sequence). CDR3 DNA sequence: TGTGCCAGCAAGGCCCGGGACAGTTACGAGCAGTACTTC. Translation gives CASKARDSYEQYF.

This CDR3 reads CASSLDTASVNIQYF. CDR3 in DNA: TGTGCCAGCAGCTTAGATACAGCGTCGGTCAACATTCAGTACTTC. The chain has TRBV7-2 and TRBJ2-4; D gene unclear. Trimming took off 1 base at V and 7 bases at J, with 14 bases between the two ends. Germline V gene sequence: CDR1 SGHTA, CDR2 FQGNSA. The CDR3 runs to 15 residues. Together with reference TRBV7-2 and TRBJ2-4, the CDR3 gives the full variable domain: GAGVSQSPSNKVTEKGKDVELRCDPISGHTALYWYRQSLGQGLEFLIYFQGNSAPDKSGLPSDRFSAERTGGSVSTLTIQRTQQEDSAVYLCASSLDTASVNIQYFGAGTRLSVL.

The chain has TRBV18 and TRBJ2-5; 9 bases are a match to TRBD1. This CDR3 is 14 amino acids long. Germline V lookup: CDR1 KGHSH, CDR2 LQKENI. The V gene end was trimmed by 4 bases and the J gene end by 2 bases; junction bases not matched to a gene: 2. The CDR3 here is CASSRGTGQETQYF. The CDR3 DNA reads TGTGCCAGCTCACGAGGGACAGGGCAAGAGACCCAGTACTTC.

The V and J genes are TRBV15 and TRBJ2-7; the match to TRBD1 covers 9 bases. The length of the CDR3 is 15 residues. Per germline, CDR1 LNHNV and CDR2 YYDKDF (reference sequence). V lost 1 base, J lost 5 bases, and 6 bases stayed unmatched. The CDR3 spells CATSRAGDRAHEQYF. The CDR3 DNA sequence: TGTGCCACCAGCAGAGCAGGGGACAGGGCCCACGAGCAGTACTTC.

The chain employs TRBV5-1 and TRBJ1-2; D remains ambiguous. Germline V gives CDR1 SGHRS, CDR2 YFSETQ. V was trimmed by 4 bases and J by 7 bases, leaving 14 bases between them. The CDR3 is made up of 13 amino acids. CDR3 nucleotides: TGCGCCAGCAGCCCTACGCCGGGGTTTGGCTACACCTTC. Encoded protein: CASSPTPGFGYTF.

CDR3 residues: CASSLGQYTEAFF. The CDR3 bases are TGCGCCAGCAGCTTAGGACAGTACACTGAAGCTTTCTTT. J is TRBJ1-1 and V is TRBV5-1, with a tentative D call TRBD1 (6 bases). V lost 2 bases, J lost 3 bases, and 8 bases lay in between. The CDR3 covers 13 residues. CDR1 and CDR2 (germline): SGHRS, YFSETQ.

The chain uses TRBV7-2 and TRBJ1-4, with D perhaps matching TRBD1 (5 bases). Germline V gene data show CDR1 as SGHTA and CDR2 as FQGNSA. Trimming stripped 5 bases from V and 0 bases from J, with 13 bases between. The CDR3 consists of 16 residues. The CDR3 region is CASSPRTLSTNEKLFF. The CDR3 DNA reads TGTGCCAGCAGCCCCCGGACACTCTCAACTAATGAAAAACTGTTTTTT. Variable domain in full (rest from reference TRBV7-2 and TRBJ1-4): GAGVSQSPSNKVTEKGKDVELRCDPISGHTALYWYRQSLGQGLEFLIYFQGNSAPDKSGLPSDRFSAERTGGSVSTLTIQRTQQEDSAVYLCASSPRTLSTNEKLFFGSGTQLSVL.

Only one count was recorded for this clone. V is TRBV28 and J is TRBJ1-1; no firm D call. CDR3 length: 15 residues. Deletions cut 6 bases from V and 4 bases from J, with 18 bases between. Germline-derived CDR1 and CDR2 are MDHEN and SYDVKM. CDR3 protein: CASRAGYGVATEAFF. DNA for the CDR3: TGTGCCAGCAGGGCCGGGTACGGGGTGGCCACTGAAGCTTTCTTT.

The chain combines TRBV27 with TRBJ2-1; D remains ambiguous. Germline values: CDR1 MNHEY, CDR2 SMNVEV (reference sequence). The CDR3 totals 15 residues. V lost 6 bases and J 7 bases, leaving 19 bases between the germline ends. CDR3 coding DNA: TGTGCCAGCAGGGCCCTCGGGCCTCTCTGGAATGAGCAGTTCTTC. Protein product: CASRALGPLWNEQFF.

The V gene is TRBV28, the J gene TRBJ1-4; 9 bases agree with TRBD1. This CDR3 region has 18 residues. V shed 5 bases, J shed 4 bases, and the junction held 14 bases outside the gene matches. The germline V gene encodes CDR1 MDHEN and CDR2 SYDVKM. CDR3 amino acids: CASSPATGGWDYNEKLFF. In DNA form, the CDR3 reads TGTGCCAGCAGTCCCGCGACAGGGGGATGGGATTATAATGAAAAACTGTTTTTT.

This clone has a count of ten or more. The J gene is TRBJ1-2, the V gene TRBV9; 8 bases agree with TRBD1. This CDR3 spans 12 amino acids. The ends lost 8 bases at V and 9 bases at J; junction bases unmatched: 9. Germline V gene data show CDR1 as SGDLS and CDR2 as YYNGEE. The CDR3 bases are TGTGCCAGTCCGGACAGGGTGAGAAGCTACACCTTC. Translating it yields CASPDRVRSYTF.

This chain joins TRBV11-2 and TRBJ1-2; 8 nucleotides line up with TRBD1. Germline values: CDR1 SGHAT, CDR2 FQNNGV. The V gene end was trimmed by 5 bases and the J gene end by 7 bases; junction bases not matched to a gene: 6. The length of the CDR3 is 13 residues. CDR3 loop: CASSKWGQAGYTF. In DNA, the CDR3 is TGTGCCAGCAGCAAATGGGGACAGGCTGGCTACACCTTC.

To note about this clone: The sample has other DNA sequences that encode this CDR3 too. The chain combines TRBV5-1 with TRBJ1-3; 7 bases are a match to TRBD1. Germline CDR1 SGHRS, CDR2 YFSETQ. V was clipped by 1 base and J by 4 bases; unmatched bases: 2. CDR3 length: 14 amino acids. The CDR3 sequence: CASSLTGEGNTIYF. CDR3 nucleotide sequence: TGCGCCAGCAGCTTGACAGGGGAAGGAAACACCATATATTTT.

This clone is categorized as medium-sized. V usage is TRBV7-2 and J usage is TRBJ1-5, with 7 bases identical to TRBD1. In germline, CDR1 is SGHTA, CDR2 FQGNSA. The junction had 12 bases not matched to a gene; V was cut back by 5 bases and J by 5 bases. There are 16 residues in the CDR3. This chain's CDR3 is CASSPKTGQGDQPQHF. The CDR3 region has the DNA TGTGCCAGCAGCCCGAAGACAGGCCAGGGGGATCAGCCCCAGCATTTT.

The genes are TRBV6-6 and TRBJ1-5; 8 positions agree with TRBD1. Losses at the gene ends were 8 bases for V and 4 bases for J; bases not matched to a gene: 7. Germline assignment: CDR1 MNHNY and CDR2 SVGAGI (reference sequence). This CDR3 has 14 amino acids. CDR3 loop: CASLRDRMNQPQHF. The CDR3 nucleotides read TGTGCCAGCCTTAGGGACAGGATGAATCAGCCCCAGCATTTT.

Of note for this clone: This CDR3 is also generated by other DNA sequences in the sample. The CDR3: CASSSLTDTQYF. CDR3 DNA: TGTGCCAGCAGTTCCCTCACAGATACGCAGTATTTT. The rearrangement uses TRBV28 and TRBJ2-3; no definite D call. The CDR3 has 12 residues. The V and J ends lost 4 bases and 2 bases respectively, with 4 bases between them. Germline lookup yields CDR1 MDHEN and CDR2 SYDVKM.

The chain employs TRBV29-1 and TRBJ1-2, with a possible D match to TRBD1 (6 bases). CDR1 and CDR2 from the germline V gene are SQVTM and ANQGSEA. The CDR3 runs to 13 residues. The CDR3 loop reads CSEAQGQGNGYTF. The CDR3 region has the DNA TGCAGTGAGGCCCAGGGACAAGGAAATGGCTACACCTTC. Together with reference TRBV29-1 and TRBJ1-2, the CDR3 gives the full variable domain: SAVISQKPSRDICQRGTSLTIQCQVDSQVTMMFWYRQQPGQSLTLIATANQGSEATYESGFVIDKFPISRPNLTFSTLTVSNMSPEDSSIYLCSEAQGQGNGYTFGSGTRLTVV.

The chain has TRBV5-1 and TRBJ2-6, with D tentatively TRBD1 (6 bases). The V gene lost 3 bases and the J gene lost 2 bases, with 9 bases spanning the gap. The CDR3 contains 15 residues. Germline V CDR1 and CDR2: SGHRS, YFSETQ. The chain's CDR3 is CASSYGQTGANVLTF. The CDR3 DNA reads as TGCGCCAGCAGCTATGGACAGACTGGGGCCAACGTCCTGACTTTC. Full variable domain (rest looked up from reference TRBV5-1 and TRBJ2-6): KAGVTQTPRYLIKTRGQQVTLSCSPISGHRSVSWYQQTPGQGLQFLFEYFSETQRNKGNFPGRFSGRQFSNSRSEMNVSTLELGDSALYLCASSYGQTGANVLTFGAGSRLTVL.